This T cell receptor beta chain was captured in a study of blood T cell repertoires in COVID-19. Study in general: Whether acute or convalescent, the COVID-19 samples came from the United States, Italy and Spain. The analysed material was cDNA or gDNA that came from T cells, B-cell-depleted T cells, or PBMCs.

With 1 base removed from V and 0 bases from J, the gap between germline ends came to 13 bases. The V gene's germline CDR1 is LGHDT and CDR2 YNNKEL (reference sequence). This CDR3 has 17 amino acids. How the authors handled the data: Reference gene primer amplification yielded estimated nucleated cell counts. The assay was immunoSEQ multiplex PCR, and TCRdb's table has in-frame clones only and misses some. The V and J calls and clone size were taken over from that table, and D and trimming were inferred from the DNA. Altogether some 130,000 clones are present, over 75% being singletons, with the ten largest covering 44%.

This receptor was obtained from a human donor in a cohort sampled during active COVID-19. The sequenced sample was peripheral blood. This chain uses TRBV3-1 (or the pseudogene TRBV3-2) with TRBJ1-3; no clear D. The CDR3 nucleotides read TGTGCCAGCAGCCAAGGCTATATCCGGAGCTCTGGAAACACCATATATTTT. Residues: CASSQGYIRSSGNTIYF.